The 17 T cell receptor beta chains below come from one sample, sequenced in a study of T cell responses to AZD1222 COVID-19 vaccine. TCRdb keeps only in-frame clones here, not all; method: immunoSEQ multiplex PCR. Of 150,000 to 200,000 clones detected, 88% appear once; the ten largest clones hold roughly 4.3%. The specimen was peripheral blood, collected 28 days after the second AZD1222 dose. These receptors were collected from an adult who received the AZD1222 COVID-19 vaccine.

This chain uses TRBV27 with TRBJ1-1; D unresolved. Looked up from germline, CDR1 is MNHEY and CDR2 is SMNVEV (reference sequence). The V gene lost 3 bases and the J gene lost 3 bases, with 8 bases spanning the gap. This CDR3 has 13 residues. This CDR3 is CASSFSRDTEAFF. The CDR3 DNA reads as TGTGCCAGCAGTTTTAGTCGGGACACTGAAGCTTTCTTT.

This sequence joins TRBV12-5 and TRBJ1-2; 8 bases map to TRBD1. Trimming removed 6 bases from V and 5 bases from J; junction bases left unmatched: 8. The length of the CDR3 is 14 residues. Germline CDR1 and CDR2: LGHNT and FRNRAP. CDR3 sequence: CASGSDREVYGYTF. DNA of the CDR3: TGTGCTAGTGGATCGGACAGGGAAGTTTATGGCTACACCTTC.

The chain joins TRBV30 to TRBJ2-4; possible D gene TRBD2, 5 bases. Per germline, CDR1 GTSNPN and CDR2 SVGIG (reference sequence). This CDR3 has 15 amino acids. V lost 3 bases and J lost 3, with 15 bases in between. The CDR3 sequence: CAWSPVEADKNIQYF. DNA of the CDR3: TGTGCCTGGAGCCCAGTGGAGGCGGACAAAAACATTCAGTACTTC.

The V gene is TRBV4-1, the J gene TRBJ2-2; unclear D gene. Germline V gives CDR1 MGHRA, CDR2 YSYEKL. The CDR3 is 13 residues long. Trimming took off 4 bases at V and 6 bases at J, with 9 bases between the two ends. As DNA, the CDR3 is TGCGCCAGCAGCCCAGTTCATCCCGGGGAGCTGTTTTTT. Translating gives CASSPVHPGELFF.

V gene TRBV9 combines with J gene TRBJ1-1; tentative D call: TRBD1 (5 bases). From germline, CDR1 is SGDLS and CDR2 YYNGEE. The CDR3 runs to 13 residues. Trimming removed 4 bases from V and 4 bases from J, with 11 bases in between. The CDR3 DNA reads TGTGCCAGCAGCCCTCCGGGGGGCACTGAAGCTTTCTTT. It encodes CASSPPGGTEAFF.

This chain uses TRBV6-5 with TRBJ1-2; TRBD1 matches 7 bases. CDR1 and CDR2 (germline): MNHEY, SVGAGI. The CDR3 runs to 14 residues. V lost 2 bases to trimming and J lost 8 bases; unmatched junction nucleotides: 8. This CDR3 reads CASSYDREQHGYTF. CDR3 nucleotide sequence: TGTGCCAGCAGTTACGACAGGGAACAGCACGGCTACACCTTC.

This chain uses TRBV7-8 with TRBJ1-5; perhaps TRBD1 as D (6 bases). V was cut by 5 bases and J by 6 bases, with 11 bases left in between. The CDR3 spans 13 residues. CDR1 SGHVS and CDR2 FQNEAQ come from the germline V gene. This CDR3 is CASSGIQGQPQHF. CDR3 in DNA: TGTGCCAGCAGCGGAATACAGGGTCAGCCCCAGCATTTT.

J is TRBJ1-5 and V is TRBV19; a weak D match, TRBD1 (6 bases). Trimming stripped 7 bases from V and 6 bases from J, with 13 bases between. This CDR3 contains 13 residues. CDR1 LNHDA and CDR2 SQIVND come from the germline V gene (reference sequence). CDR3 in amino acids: CASNAGVSQPQHF. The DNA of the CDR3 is TGTGCCAGTAACGCAGGGGTAAGTCAGCCCCAGCATTTT.

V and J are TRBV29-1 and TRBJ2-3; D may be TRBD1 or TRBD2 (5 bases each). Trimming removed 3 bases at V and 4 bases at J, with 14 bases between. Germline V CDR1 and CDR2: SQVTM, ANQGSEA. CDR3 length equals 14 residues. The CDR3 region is CSVEVEGKADTQYF. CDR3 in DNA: TGCAGCGTTGAGGTTGAGGGGAAAGCAGATACGCAGTATTTT.

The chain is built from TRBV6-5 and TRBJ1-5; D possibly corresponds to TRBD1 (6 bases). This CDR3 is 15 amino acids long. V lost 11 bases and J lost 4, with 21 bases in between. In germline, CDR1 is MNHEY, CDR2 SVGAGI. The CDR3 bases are TGTGCCGCCCAAGGGGGGACTCGGGCAAATCAGCCCCAGCATTTT. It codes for CAAQGGTRANQPQHF.

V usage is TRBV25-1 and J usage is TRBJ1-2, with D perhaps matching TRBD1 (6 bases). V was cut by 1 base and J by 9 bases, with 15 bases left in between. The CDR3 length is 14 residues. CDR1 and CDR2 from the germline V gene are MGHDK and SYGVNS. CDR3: CASSESGGITRYTF. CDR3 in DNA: TGTGCCAGCAGTGAATCCGGGGGCATAACTCGCTACACCTTC.

CDR3 protein: CASSIRGTSYNEQFF. Written as DNA, the CDR3 is TGTGCCAGTAGTATTCGGGGGACCTCCTACAATGAGCAGTTCTTC. This sequence joins TRBV19 and TRBJ2-1; D perhaps matches TRBD2 (6 bases). V was trimmed by 3 bases and J by 0 bases, leaving 9 bases between them. The germline gives CDR1 LNHDA, CDR2 SQIVND (reference sequence). The CDR3 extends over 15 amino acids.

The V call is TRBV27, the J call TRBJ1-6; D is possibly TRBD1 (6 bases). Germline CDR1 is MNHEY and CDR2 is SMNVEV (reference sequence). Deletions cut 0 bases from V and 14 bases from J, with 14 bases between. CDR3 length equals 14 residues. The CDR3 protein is CASSLSLDRSALHF. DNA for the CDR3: TGTGCCAGCAGTTTATCTCTCGACAGGTCGGCCCTCCACTTT.

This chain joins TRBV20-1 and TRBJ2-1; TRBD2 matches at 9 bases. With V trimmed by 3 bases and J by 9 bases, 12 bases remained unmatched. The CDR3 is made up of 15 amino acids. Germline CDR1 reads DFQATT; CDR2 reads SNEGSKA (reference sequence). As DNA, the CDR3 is TGCAGTGCTAGTAGTGAGGGACTAGCACGCGGTGAGCAGTTCTTC. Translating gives CSASSEGLARGEQFF.

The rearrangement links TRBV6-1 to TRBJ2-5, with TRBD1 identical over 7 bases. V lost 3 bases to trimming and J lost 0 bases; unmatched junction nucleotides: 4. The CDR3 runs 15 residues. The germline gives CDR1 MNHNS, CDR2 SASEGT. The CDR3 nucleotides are TGTGCCAGCAGTGAGACAGGGTACTACCAAGAGACCCAGTACTTC. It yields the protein CASSETGYYQETQYF.

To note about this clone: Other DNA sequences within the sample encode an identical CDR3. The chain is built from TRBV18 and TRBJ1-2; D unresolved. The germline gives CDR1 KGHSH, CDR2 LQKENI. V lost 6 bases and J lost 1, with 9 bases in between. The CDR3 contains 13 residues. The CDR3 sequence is CASSPDGNYGYTF. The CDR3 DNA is TGTGCCAGCTCCCCCGACGGTAACTATGGCTACACCTTC.

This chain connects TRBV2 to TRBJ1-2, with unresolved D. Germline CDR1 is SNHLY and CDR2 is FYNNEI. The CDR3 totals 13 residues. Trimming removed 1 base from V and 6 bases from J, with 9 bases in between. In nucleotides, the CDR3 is TGTGCCAGCAGTGAAGTACGGAACCATGGCTACACCTTC. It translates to CASSEVRNHGYTF.